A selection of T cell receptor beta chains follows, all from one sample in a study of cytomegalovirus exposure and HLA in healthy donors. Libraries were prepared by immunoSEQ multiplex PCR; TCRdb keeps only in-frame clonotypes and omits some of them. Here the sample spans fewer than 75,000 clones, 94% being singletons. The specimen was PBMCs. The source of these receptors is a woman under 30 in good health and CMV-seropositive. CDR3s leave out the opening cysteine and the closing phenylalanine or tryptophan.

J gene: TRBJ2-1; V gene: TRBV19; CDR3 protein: ASSINPTSGMLNEQF
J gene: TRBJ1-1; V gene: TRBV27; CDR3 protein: ASSSGRNTEAF
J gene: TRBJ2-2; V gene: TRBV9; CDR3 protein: ASSVGGRGRTGELF
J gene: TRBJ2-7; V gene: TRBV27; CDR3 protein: ASSFLGTGVTDEQY
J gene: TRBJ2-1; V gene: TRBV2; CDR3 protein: ASKRALAGTTEQF
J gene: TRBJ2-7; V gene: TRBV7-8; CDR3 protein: ASRVGPGWSYEQY
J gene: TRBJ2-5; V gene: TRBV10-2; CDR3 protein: ASRPHRDRGARETQY
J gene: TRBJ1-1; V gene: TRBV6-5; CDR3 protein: ASSYAPGTEAF
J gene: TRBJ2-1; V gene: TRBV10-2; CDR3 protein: ASSEPGGRVSYNEQF
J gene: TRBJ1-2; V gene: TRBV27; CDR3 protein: ASRGTGKNYGYT
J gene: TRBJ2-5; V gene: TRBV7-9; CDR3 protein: ASSSPGQGARETQY
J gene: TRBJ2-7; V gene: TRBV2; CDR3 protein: ASSEGYSTYEQY
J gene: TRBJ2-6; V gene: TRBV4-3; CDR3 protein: ASSQESGAGANVLT
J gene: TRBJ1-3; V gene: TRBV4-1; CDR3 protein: ASSQAGGNRNTIY
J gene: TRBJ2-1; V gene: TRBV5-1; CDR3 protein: ASQDSGGAYEQF
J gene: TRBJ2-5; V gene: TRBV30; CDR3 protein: AWSVSRQGWVETQY
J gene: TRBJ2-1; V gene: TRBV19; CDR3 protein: ASSRLAGGNNEQF
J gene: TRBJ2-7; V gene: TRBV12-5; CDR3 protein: ASGLGAGISSYEQY
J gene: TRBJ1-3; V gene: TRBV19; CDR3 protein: ASSGGTVGTGNTIY
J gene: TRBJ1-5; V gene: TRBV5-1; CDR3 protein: ASSPGLGNQPQH
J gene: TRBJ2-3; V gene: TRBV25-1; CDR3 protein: ASSELGRAPSGTDTQY
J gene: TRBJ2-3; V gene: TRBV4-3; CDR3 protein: ASSPRQGPDTQY
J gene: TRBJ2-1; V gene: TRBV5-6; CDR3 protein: ASSYQGRDEQF
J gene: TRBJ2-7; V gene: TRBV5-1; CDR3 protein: ASSLGLTGGTYEQY
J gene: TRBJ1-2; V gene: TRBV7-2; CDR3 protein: ASSLTGGDYGYT
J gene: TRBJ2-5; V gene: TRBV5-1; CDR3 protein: ASNEGAGETQY
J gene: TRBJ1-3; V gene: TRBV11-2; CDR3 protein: ASSLPRGQLHSGNTIY
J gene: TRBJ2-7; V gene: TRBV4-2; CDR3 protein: ASSQGRSGHEQY
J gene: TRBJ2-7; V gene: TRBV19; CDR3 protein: ASSFTDLYEQY
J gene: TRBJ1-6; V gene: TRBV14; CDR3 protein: ASSLYGGLERNSPLH
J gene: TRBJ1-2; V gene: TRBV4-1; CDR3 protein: ASSQRSDSNYGYT
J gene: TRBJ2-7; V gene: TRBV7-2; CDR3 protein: ASSLAAASVYEQY
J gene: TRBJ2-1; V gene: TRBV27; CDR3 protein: ASSQAGGRAAQF
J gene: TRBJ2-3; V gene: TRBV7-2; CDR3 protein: ASSLDTRDTQY
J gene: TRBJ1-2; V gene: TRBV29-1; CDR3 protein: SEGTSSNGYT
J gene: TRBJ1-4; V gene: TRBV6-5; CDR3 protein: ASRDRKGEKLF
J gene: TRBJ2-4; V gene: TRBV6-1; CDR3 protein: ASSELPGQGPDKNIQY
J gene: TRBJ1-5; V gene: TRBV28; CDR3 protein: ASSRGNQPQH
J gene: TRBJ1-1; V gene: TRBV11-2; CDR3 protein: ASTPIEGLRAF
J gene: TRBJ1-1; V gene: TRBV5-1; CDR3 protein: ASSKDRRSGAF
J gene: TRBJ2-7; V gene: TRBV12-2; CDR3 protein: ASRLGGDRRKYEQY
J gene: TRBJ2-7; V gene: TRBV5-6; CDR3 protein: ASSLPLPEQY
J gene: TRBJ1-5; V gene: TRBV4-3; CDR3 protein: ASSRSRQGNQPQH
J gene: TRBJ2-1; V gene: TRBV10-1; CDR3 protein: ASIPGTSGSHEQF
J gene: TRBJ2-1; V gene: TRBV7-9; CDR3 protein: ASSLEPGLGDNEQF
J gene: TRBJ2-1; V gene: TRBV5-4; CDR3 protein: ASSLDYYDEQF
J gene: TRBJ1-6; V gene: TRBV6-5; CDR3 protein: ATMGHQYNSPLH
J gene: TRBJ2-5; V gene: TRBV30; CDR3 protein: AWKPSEALPQY
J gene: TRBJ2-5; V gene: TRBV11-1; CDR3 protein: ASSLGPHVFQETQY
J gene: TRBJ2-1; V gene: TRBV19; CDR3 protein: ASGSPEGYNEQF
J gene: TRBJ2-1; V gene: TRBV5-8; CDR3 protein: ASSLTGGFPYNEQF
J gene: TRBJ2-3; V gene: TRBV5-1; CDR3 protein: ASSLGTGGTDTQY
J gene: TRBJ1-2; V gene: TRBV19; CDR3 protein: ASSGQGALANYGYT
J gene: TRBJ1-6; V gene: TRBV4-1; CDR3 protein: ASSQEIQGAELNSPLH
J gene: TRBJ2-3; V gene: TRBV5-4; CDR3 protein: ASSQRRAGGPDTQY
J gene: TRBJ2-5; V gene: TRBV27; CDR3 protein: ASSRTWGLAGETQY
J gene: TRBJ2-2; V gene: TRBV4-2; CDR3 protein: ASSQFLGLTPRLNTGELF
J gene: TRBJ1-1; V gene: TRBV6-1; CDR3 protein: ASSGQVNTEAF
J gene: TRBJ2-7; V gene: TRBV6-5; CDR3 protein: ASSYSGHGIPYEQY